This record covers a single T cell receptor beta chain. This sample is part of a study of shared clonotypes between healthy human individuals. Healthy adults negative for HIV, lacking recent acute infections or vaccinations, served as donors. V lost 3 bases to trimming and J lost 0 bases; unmatched junction nucleotides: 10. The CDR3 is 16 residues long. Germline assignment: CDR1 GTSNPN and CDR2 SVGIG (reference sequence). Profiling relied on immunoSEQ multiplex PCR, and the TCRdb table lists in-frame clones only, not all of them. The profile shows about 470,000 clones, 70% to 80% of them singletons. The sample comprised PBMCs. V and J are TRBV30 and TRBJ1-1, with 7 bases fitting TRBD1. This receptor was taken from a woman aged 40 to 50 in good health. Some clones in this sample may be carry-over from other donors' samples. Here the CDR3 DNA reads TGTGCCTGGAGCGCTTGGGACAGCCTTATGAACACTGAAGCTTTCTTT. This translates into CAWSAWDSLMNTEAFF.